The 13 T cell receptor beta chains in this list originate from one sample, sequenced in a study of blood T cells in healthy people across ages. A second roughly 6 to 11 cycle PCR used barcoded and J-beta primers. Via MiXCR, TCRdb re-called the 5' RACE reads, giving one row per CDR3 protein. There are fewer than 900,000 distinct CDR3 sequences in the sample; 49% occur only once, and under 35% lies in the top ten. The sample was blood. The receptor set was obtained from a woman aged 55-70 years in good health.

V and J are TRBV6-2 or TRBV6-3 and TRBJ2-7, with D possibly being TRBD1 (6 bases). Germline CDR1 reads MNHEY; CDR2 reads SVGEGT. This CDR3 comprises 17 residues. V lost 0 bases to trimming and J lost 3 bases, with 18 bases between them. The CDR3 spells CASSYSIHWAGDYEQYF. The CDR3 nucleotides read TGTGCCAGCAGTTACTCGATCCATTGGGCAGGGGACTACGAGCAGTACTTC.

The chain joins TRBV7-2 to TRBJ2-3; 8 bases align to TRBD2. The CDR3 totals 18 residues. V lost 4 bases, J lost 5 bases, and 17 bases stayed unmatched. In germline, CDR1 is SGHTA, CDR2 FQGNSA. The DNA for the CDR3 is TGTGCCAGCAGCTCTCGGGGGGGGCGTCTCCTCGGGATAGATACGCAGTATTTT. Encoded protein: CASSSRGGRLLGIDTQYF.

The chain combines TRBV7-3 with TRBJ2-6; the match to TRBD1 covers 10 bases. After removal of 2 bases from V and 4 bases from J, the junction contained 8 bases not matched to a gene. Looked up from germline, CDR1 is SGHTA and CDR2 is FQGTGA. The CDR3 has 18 residues. CDR3: CASSLVGQGFPGANVLTF. CDR3 in DNA: TGTGCCAGCAGCTTAGTGGGACAGGGGTTCCCCGGGGCCAACGTCCTGACTTTC.

This clonotype appeared a few times. V is TRBV27 and J is TRBJ1-6; a weak D match, TRBD1 (5 bases). The V end was cut by 2 bases, the J end by 7 bases, with 12 bases between. The CDR3 consists of 15 residues. CDR1 and CDR2 (germline): MNHEY, SMNVEV (reference sequence). As DNA, the CDR3 is TGTGCCAGCAGTTTAAGCCCCAGACAGAATTCACCCCTCCACTTT. Encoded protein: CASSLSPRQNSPLHF.

The V gene is TRBV18, the J gene TRBJ2-1; D remains ambiguous. Trimming pared 6 bases from V and 7 bases from J, leaving 10 bases between. The CDR3 has 12 amino acids. Germline-derived CDR1 and CDR2 are KGHSH and LQKENI. The CDR3 here is CASSPSTNEQFF. The CDR3 DNA reads TGTGCCAGCTCCCCCTCGACGAATGAGCAGTTCTTC.

The chain recombines TRBV20-1 with TRBJ2-5, with D possibly matching TRBD1 (6 bases). V gave up 0 bases and J gave up 2 bases, with 10 bases separating them. Germline V lookup: CDR1 DFQATT, CDR2 SNEGSKA (reference sequence). The CDR3 consists of 14 residues. The CDR3 sequence: CSAREQGRQETQYF. CDR3 nucleotides: TGCAGTGCTAGAGAACAGGGACGACAAGAGACCCAGTACTTC.

This chain uses TRBV6-2 or TRBV6-3 with TRBJ2-4, with TRBD2 matching over 9 bases. The J call may be incorrect, as the DNA end agrees better with TRBJ2-7. This CDR3 contains 14 residues. Germline V gene data show CDR1 as MNHEY and CDR2 as SVGEGT. Here the CDR3 DNA reads TGTGCCAGCAGCAGGCCCGGGACTAGCCGCGAGCAGTACTTC. It yields the protein CASSRPGTSREQYF.

V and J are TRBV10-3 and TRBJ2-5; D is unclear. V lost 2 bases to trimming and J lost 11 bases, with 12 bases between them. CDR3 length: 12 amino acids. The germline gives CDR1 ENHRY, CDR2 SYGVKD. The CDR3 sequence: CAISEDSDEQYF. The CDR3, as DNA: TGTGCCATCAGTGAGGATTCCGATGAGCAGTACTTC.

The V and J genes are TRBV29-1 and TRBJ1-1, with D hard to call. Germline V gene lookup returns CDR1 SQVTM and CDR2 ANQGSEA. CDR3 size: 13 residues. V dropped 4 bases and J dropped 2 bases, with 11 bases sitting between them. Here the CDR3 reads CSVATTGNTEAFF. The CDR3, as DNA: TGCAGCGTTGCCACGACGGGAAACACTGAAGCTTTCTTT.

The chain is built from TRBV7-2 and TRBJ2-1; 15 nucleotides match TRBD2. V dropped 4 bases and J dropped 8; count of bases not matched to a gene: 18. The V gene's germline CDR1 is SGHTA and CDR2 FQGNSA. CDR3 length equals 20 residues. The CDR3 loop reads CASSWTRRGLAGGGRDEQFF. CDR3 DNA: TGTGCCAGCAGCTGGACCAGGCGCGGACTAGCGGGAGGGGGTAGAGATGAGCAGTTCTTC. The full variable domain, with the rest looked up from reference TRBV7-2 and TRBJ2-1, is GAGVSQSPSNKVTEKGKDVELRCDPISGHTALYWYRQSLGQGLEFLIYFQGNSAPDKSGLPSDRFSAERTGGSVSTLTIQRTQQEDSAVYLCASSWTRRGLAGGGRDEQFFGPGTRLTVL.

Comments on this clonotype: At one end, the junction sequence differs from germline, possibly due to a read error. V is TRBV7-9 and J is TRBJ2-1; TRBD2 aligns across 7 bases. Germline CDR1 and CDR2: SEHNR and FQNEAQ (reference sequence). The CDR3 is made up of 15 amino acids. The CDR3, as DNA: TGTGCCAGCAGCTTCCGGACTAGGGCCTACAATGAGCAGTTTTTC. Residues: CASSFRTRAYNEQFF.

There are a few counts of this clonotype. The CDR3 bases are TGTGCCAGCACAACCACCCCGGGACAGGGTGGAAAGCTGTTTTTT. Encoded protein: CASTTTPGQGGKLFF. The chain employs TRBV3-1 and TRBJ1-4, with 9 positions matching TRBD1. The trim removed 7 bases at V and 14 bases at J, leaving 17 bases unmatched. The CDR3 has 15 amino acids. From germline, CDR1 is LGHDT and CDR2 YNNKEL (reference sequence). The whole variable domain, filled in from reference TRBV3-1 and TRBJ1-4, reads DTAVSQTPKYLVTQMGNDKSIKCEQNLGHDTMYWYKQDSKKFLKIMFSYNNKELIINETVPNRFSPKSPDKAHLNLHINSLELGDSAVYFCASTTTPGQGGKLFFGSGTQLSVL.

The chain carries TRBV5-6 and TRBJ1-4, with D tentatively TRBD1 (5 bases). Trimming stripped 0 bases from V and 5 bases from J, with 11 bases between. There are 15 residues in the CDR3. Germline CDR1 and CDR2: SGHDT and YYEEEE. CDR3 nucleotide sequence: TGTGCCAGCAGCTTGGCGGGGGAGGGCAATGAAAAACTGTTTTTT. It encodes CASSLAGEGNEKLFF.